This entry concerns a single T cell receptor beta chain. Its antigen is still unknown. V lost 5 bases and J lost 8; bases outside the gene matches: 5. Germline CDR1 is SEHNR and CDR2 is FQNEAQ (reference sequence). This CDR3 has 12 amino acids. The sample is drawn from a study of cytomegalovirus exposure and HLA in healthy donors. About the study: There were approximately 81 million unique TCRs (from HLA-typed donors) in an early data release. Whole-study results and caveats: With further analysis later on, most CMV-associated TCR beta chains appeared HLA-restricted. For presence/absence analyses, sequencing depth was assumed to be roughly uniform across donors.

Primers for the PCR totalled 60 Vbeta and 13 Jbeta. Assay used: immunoSEQ multiplex PCR; TCRdb lists only in-frame clones, some missing. The repertoire holds some 150,000 clones, with approximately 8.9% as singletons. Sequenced input: PBMCs. The TCR sequence derives from a woman in her forties in good health and CMV-seropositive. This chain links TRBV7-9 with TRBJ1-1; 7 bases match TRBD1. In nucleotides, the CDR3 is TGTGCCAGCAGCGAACCGGGACAGGAAGCTTTCTTT. The encoded protein is CASSEPGQEAFF.